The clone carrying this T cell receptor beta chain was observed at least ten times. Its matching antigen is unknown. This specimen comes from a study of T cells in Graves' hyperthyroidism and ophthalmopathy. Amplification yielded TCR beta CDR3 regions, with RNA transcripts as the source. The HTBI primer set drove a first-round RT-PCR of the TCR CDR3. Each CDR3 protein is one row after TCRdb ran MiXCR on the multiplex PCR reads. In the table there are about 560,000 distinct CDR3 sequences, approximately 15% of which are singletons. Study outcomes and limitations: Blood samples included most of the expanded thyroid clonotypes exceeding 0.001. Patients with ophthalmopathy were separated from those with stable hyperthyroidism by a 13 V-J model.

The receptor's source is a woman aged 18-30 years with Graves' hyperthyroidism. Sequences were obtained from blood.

In DNA, the CDR3 is TGCGCCAGCAGCCCCGGCCGAGGAGGCTCTGGAAACACCATATATTTT. Translated: CASSPGRGGSGNTIYF. The rearrangement joins TRBV5-1 to TRBJ1-3; D is undetermined. Looked up from germline, CDR1 is SGHRS and CDR2 is YFSETQ. The ends were cut back, 4 bases at V and 0 bases at J, with 14 bases in the middle. The CDR3 sequence is 16 residues long. Based on the CDR3 plus reference TRBV5-1 and TRBJ1-3, the full variable domain is KAGVTQTPRYLIKTRGQQVTLSCSPISGHRSVSWYQQTPGQGLQFLFEYFSETQRNKGNFPGRFSGRQFSNSRSEMNVSTLELGDSALYLCASSPGRGGSGNTIYFGEGSWLTVV.